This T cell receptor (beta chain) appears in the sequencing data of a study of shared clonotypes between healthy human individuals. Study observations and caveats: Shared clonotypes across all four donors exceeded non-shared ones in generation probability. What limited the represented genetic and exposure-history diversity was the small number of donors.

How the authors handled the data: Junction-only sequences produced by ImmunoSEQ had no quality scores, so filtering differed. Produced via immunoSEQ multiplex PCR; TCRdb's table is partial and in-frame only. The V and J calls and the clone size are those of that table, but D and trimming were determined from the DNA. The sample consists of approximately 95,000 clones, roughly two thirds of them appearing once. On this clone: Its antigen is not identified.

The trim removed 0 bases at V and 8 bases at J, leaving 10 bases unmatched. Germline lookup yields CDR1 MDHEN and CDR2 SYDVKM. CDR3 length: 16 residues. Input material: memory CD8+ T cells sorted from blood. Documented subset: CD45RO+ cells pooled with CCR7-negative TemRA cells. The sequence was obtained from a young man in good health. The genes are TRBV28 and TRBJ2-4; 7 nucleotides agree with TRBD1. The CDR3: CASSLWTGLLGDIQYF. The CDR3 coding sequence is TGTGCCAGCAGTTTATGGACAGGGCTTCTCGGGGACATTCAGTACTTC.